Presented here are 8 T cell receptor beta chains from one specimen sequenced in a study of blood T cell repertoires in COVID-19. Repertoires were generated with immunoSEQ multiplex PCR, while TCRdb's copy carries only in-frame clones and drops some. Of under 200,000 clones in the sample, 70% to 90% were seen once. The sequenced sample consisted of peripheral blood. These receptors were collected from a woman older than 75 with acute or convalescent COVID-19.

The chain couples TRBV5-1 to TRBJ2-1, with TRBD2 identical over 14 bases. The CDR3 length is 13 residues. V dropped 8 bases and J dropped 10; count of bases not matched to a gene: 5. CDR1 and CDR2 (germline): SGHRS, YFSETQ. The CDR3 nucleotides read TGCGCCAGTCGACTAGCGGGGGGGCAGGAGCAGTTCTTC. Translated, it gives CASRLAGGQEQFF.

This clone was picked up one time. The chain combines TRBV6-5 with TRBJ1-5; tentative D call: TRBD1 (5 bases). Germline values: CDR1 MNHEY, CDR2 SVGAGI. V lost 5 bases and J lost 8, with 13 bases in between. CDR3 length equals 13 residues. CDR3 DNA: TGTGCCAGCAGTCCTGACAGTCGGGAGCCCCAGCATTTT. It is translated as CASSPDSREPQHF.

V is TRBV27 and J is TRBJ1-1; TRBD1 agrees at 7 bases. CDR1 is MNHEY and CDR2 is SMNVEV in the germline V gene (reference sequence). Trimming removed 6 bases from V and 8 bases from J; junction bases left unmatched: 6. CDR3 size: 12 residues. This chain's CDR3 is CASRKQGSEAFF. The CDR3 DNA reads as TGTGCCAGCAGGAAACAGGGGTCGGAAGCTTTCTTT.

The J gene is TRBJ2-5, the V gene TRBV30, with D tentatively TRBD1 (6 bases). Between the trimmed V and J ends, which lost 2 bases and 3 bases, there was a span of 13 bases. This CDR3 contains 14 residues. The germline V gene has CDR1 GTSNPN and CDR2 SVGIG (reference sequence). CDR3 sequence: CAWSRVRGKETQYF. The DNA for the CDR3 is TGTGCCTGGAGTCGAGTCAGGGGAAAAGAGACCCAGTACTTC.

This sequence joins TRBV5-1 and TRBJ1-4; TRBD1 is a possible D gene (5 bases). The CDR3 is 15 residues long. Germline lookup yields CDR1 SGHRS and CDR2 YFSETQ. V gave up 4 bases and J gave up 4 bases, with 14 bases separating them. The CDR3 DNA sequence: TGCGCCAGCAGCCCTGCTGGGGGGAGTAATGAAAAACTGTTTTTT. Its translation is CASSPAGGSNEKLFF.

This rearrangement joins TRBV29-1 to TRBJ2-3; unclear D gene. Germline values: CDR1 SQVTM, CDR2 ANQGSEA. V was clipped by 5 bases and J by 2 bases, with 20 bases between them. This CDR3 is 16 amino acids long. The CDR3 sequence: CSVSPHPRGTTDTQYF. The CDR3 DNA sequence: TGCAGCGTTTCACCCCACCCCCGCGGCACCACAGATACGCAGTATTTT.

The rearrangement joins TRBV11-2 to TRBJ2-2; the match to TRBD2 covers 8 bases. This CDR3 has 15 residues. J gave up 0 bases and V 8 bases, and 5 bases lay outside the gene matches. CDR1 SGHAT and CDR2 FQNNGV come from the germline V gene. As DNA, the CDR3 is TGTGCCAGCTATTTCGGGGGGGCGAACACCGGGGAGCTGTTTTTT. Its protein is CASYFGGANTGELFF.

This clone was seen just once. CDR3 sequence reads: CATSLGTGNSPLHF. DNA of the CDR3: TGTGCCACCAGCCTAGGGACAGGCAATTCACCCCTCCACTTT. This chain joins TRBV15 and TRBJ1-6, with 8 nucleotides matching TRBD1. V lost 5 bases and J lost 7; bases outside the gene matches: 4. This CDR3 has 14 residues. CDR1 is LNHNV and CDR2 is YYDKDF in the germline V gene (reference sequence).